This entry describes one TCR beta chain. Antigen unknown. These data come from a study of immune evolution from preneoplasia to lung adenocarcinoma. Study conclusions and caveats: Clonality was highest in normal lung, lower in later-stage lesions apparently.

The CDR3 runs to 13 residues. Germline assignment: CDR1 SNHLY and CDR2 FYNNEI. Trimming removed 4 bases at V and 3 bases at J, with 7 bases between. The assay was immunoSEQ multiplex PCR, and TCRdb's table has in-frame clones only and misses some. The sample has more than 6,500 clones; around 73% are singletons. The rearrangement links TRBV2 to TRBJ1-5, with D uncertain. The origin of this receptor is an older donor with lung adenocarcinoma. The specimen sequenced was FFPE minimally invasive lung adenocarcinoma tissue. CDR3 nucleotides: TGTGCCAGCAGTGTTAATCCCAATCAGCCCCAGCATTTT. Encoded protein: CASSVNPNQPQHF.